These 14 T cell receptor beta chains share one sample of origin, sequenced in a study of OX40 agonist ivuxolimab in advanced cancers. Here immunoSEQ multiplex PCR was the method, and the copy in TCRdb shows in-frame clones only, minus some. Altogether about 68,000 clones are present, 90% to 95% being singletons, with the ten largest covering 0.3% to 0.35%. The sequencing used CD4+ or CD8+ T cells sorted from blood, collected in a trial of the OX40 agonist ivuxolimab. These receptors originate from an adult with an advanced solid tumor such as melanoma, head and neck, liver or kidney cancer.

The gene calls are TRBV29-1 and TRBJ2-1; D gene unclear. The germline CDR1 and CDR2 sequences are SQVTM and ANQGSEA. V was cut by 4 bases and J by 8 bases, with 9 bases left in between. The CDR3 has 11 residues. The CDR3 sequence is CSVASRDEQFF. Here the CDR3 DNA reads TGCAGCGTTGCCTCAAGGGATGAGCAGTTCTTC.

The chain uses TRBV7-2 and TRBJ1-1; D is undetermined. The germline V gene encodes CDR1 SGHTA and CDR2 FQGNSA. The CDR3 covers 14 residues. The ends were cut back, 0 bases at V and 5 bases at J, with 10 bases in the middle. This chain's CDR3 is CASSLAGVGTEAFF. DNA for the CDR3: TGTGCCAGCAGCTTAGCTGGTGTCGGGACTGAAGCTTTCTTT.

The chain is built from TRBV10-3 and TRBJ2-1; a possible D gene is TRBD1 (6 bases). Germline lookup yields CDR1 ENHRY and CDR2 SYGVKD. This CDR3 is built from 13 residues. Trimming took off 3 bases at V and 10 bases at J, with 13 bases between the two ends. The CDR3 DNA reads as TGTGCCATCAGTGAAGTGGGCCAGGGGGAGCAGTTCTTC. As protein: CAISEVGQGEQFF.

J is TRBJ1-1 and V is TRBV29-1, with D unresolved. Germline CDR1 and CDR2: SQVTM and ANQGSEA. The CDR3 spans 11 residues. Trimming removed 4 bases from V and 8 bases from J, with 11 bases in between. The CDR3 is CSVAGLQEAFF. CDR3 coding DNA: TGCAGCGTTGCGGGCCTTCAAGAAGCTTTCTTT.

The chain employs TRBV19 and TRBJ2-1, with D unclear. CDR1 is LNHDA, CDR2 SQIVND, per germline (reference sequence). This CDR3 is built from 15 residues. Trimming pared 5 bases from V and 4 bases from J, leaving 15 bases between. Here the CDR3 DNA reads TGTGCCAGTAGTTATGACTCTCAAGGTTACAATGAGCAGTTCTTC. It yields the protein CASSYDSQGYNEQFF.

As DNA, the CDR3 is TGTGCCAGCAGCGGACAGGGTTCTGGGGCCAACGTCCTGACTTTC. Its protein product is CASSGQGSGANVLTF. The J gene is TRBJ2-6, the V gene TRBV5-5, with 8 bases matching TRBD1. V gave up 4 bases and J gave up 1 base; unmatched junction bases: 1. Germline CDR1 SGHKS, CDR2 YYEKEE (reference sequence). This CDR3 is built from 15 residues.

The chain uses TRBV5-1 and TRBJ1-5; 7 bases are a match to TRBD1. The CDR3 spans 20 residues. V gave up 0 bases and J gave up 3 bases; unmatched junction bases: 18. CDR1 and CDR2 from the germline V gene are SGHRS and YFSETQ. The CDR3 here is CASSLEGDRVKGGVNQPQHF. The CDR3 nucleotides read TGCGCCAGCAGCTTGGAGGGCGACAGGGTCAAAGGTGGGGTCAATCAGCCCCAGCATTTT.

The chain is built from TRBV6-5 and TRBJ2-2; 10 bases are shared with TRBD1. This CDR3 is built from 15 residues. From germline, CDR1 is MNHEY and CDR2 SVGAGI. Germline trimming cut 7 bases from V and 6 bases from J; bases unmatched to any gene: 8. CDR3 loop: CASNRQGALPGELFF. The CDR3 nucleotides read TGTGCCAGCAATAGACAGGGGGCGCTTCCCGGGGAGCTGTTTTTT.

The chain combines TRBV11-2 with TRBJ2-7; D is possibly TRBD2 (5 bases). Per the germline V gene, CDR1 is SGHAT and CDR2 is FQNNGV. This CDR3 contains 13 residues. V was clipped by 5 bases and J by 3 bases, with 11 bases between them. CDR3 bases: TGTGCCAGCAGCCCGGGGATCTACTACGAGCAGTACTTC. It yields the protein CASSPGIYYEQYF.

This clone was counted once. The chain couples TRBV6-6 to TRBJ2-2; D not certain. The CDR3 spans 14 residues. The germline CDR1 and CDR2 sequences are MNHNY and SVGAGI (reference sequence). The V and J ends lost 1 base and 4 bases respectively, with 7 bases between them. The CDR3 is CASSYWSGTGELFF. DNA of the CDR3: TGTGCCAGCAGTTACTGGTCTGGCACCGGGGAGCTGTTTTTT.

The chain couples TRBV9 to TRBJ2-7, with D perhaps matching TRBD2 (6 bases). In germline, CDR1 is SGDLS, CDR2 YYNGEE. This CDR3 has 15 amino acids. Trimming pared 4 bases from V and 3 bases from J, leaving 17 bases between. CDR3 in DNA: TGTGCCAGCAGCTTCAGGGACTCGGCCCACTACGAGCAGTACTTC. Protein sequence: CASSFRDSAHYEQYF. The full variable domain, completed using reference TRBV9 and TRBJ2-7, is DSGVTQTPKHLITATGQRVTLRCSPRSGDLSVYWYQQSLDQGLQFLIQYYNGEERAKGNILERFSAQQFPDLHSELNLSSLELGDSALYFCASSFRDSAHYEQYFGPGTRLTVT.

CDR3 sequence reads: CASSWDASYGYTF. DNA for the CDR3: TGTGCCAGCAGCTGGGACGCTAGCTATGGCTACACCTTC. This chain uses TRBV5-5 with TRBJ1-2; weak D call: TRBD1 (5 bases). V shed 3 bases and J shed 4 bases, with 10 bases lying between them. CDR3 length: 13 amino acids. Germline loops: CDR1 SGHKS, CDR2 YYEKEE (reference sequence).

The V and J genes are TRBV6-5 and TRBJ2-5; TRBD2 might be the D (5 bases). V lost 0 bases and J lost 6, with 14 bases in between. The CDR3 length is 15 residues. CDR1 is MNHEY, CDR2 SVGAGI, per germline. The CDR3 loop is CASSYSGRDWKTQYF. CDR3 in DNA: TGTGCCAGCAGTTACTCGGGCCGGGATTGGAAGACCCAGTACTTC.

The chain is built from TRBV27 and TRBJ1-5; D not certain. Germline CDR1 and CDR2: MNHEY and SMNVEV (reference sequence). This CDR3 region has 14 residues. V was cut by 3 bases and J by 5 bases, with 11 bases left in between. This chain's CDR3 is CASSLSGIDQPQHF. CDR3 bases: TGTGCCAGCAGTTTGTCGGGGATCGATCAGCCCCAGCATTTT.